Following are 12 T cell receptor beta chains from one sample sequenced in a study of T cell responses to AZD1222 COVID-19 vaccine. Only in-frame clones appear in the TCRdb table, and some are missing; sequencing was by immunoSEQ multiplex PCR. Of over 150,000 clones listed, just over 85% are singletons. The sample in question was peripheral blood, obtained 28 days after the second AZD1222 dose. All receptors derive from an adult who received the AZD1222 COVID-19 vaccine.

This chain joins TRBV10-2 and TRBJ1-6, with a tentative D call TRBD1 (5 bases). Per the germline V gene, CDR1 is WSHSY and CDR2 is SAAADI. Trimming removed 3 bases from V and 5 bases from J, with 14 bases in between. The CDR3 totals 16 residues. This chain's CDR3 is CASSEGAGRDNSPLHF. The DNA for the CDR3 is TGCGCCAGCAGTGAAGGGGCAGGGCGTGATAATTCACCCCTCCACTTT.

The V and J genes are TRBV6-2 or TRBV6-3 and TRBJ1-5; D remains ambiguous. The CDR3 is 16 residues long. CDR1 is MNHEY, CDR2 SVGEGT, per germline. Trimming removed 2 bases from V and 0 bases from J, with 11 bases in between. The CDR3 here is CASSYRLLNSNQPQHF. The CDR3 nucleotides read TGTGCCAGCAGTTACCGTTTGTTAAATAGCAATCAGCCCCAGCATTTT.

The J gene is TRBJ2-1, the V gene TRBV11-3; tentative D call: TRBD2 (6 bases). CDR1 is SGHNT and CDR2 is YENEEA in the germline V gene. The CDR3 has 14 residues. The germline V and J ends were trimmed by 3 bases and 6 bases, with 12 bases remaining between them. The CDR3 region is CASSLVRDSNEQFF. The CDR3 coding sequence is TGTGCCAGCAGCTTGGTCAGGGACTCCAATGAGCAGTTCTTC.

The V call is TRBV7-8, the J call TRBJ2-5; tentatively, D is TRBD1 (7 bases). V lost 3 bases and J lost 2, with 16 bases in between. Germline V lookup: CDR1 SGHVS, CDR2 FQNEAQ. The CDR3 contains 16 residues. Here the CDR3 reads CASSLGAGGNQETQYF. The CDR3 DNA is TGTGCCAGCAGCTTGGGGGCAGGGGGGAATCAAGAGACCCAGTACTTC.

This rearrangement joins TRBV18 to TRBJ2-2; no reliable D call. This CDR3 comprises 15 residues. The germline V and J ends were trimmed by 6 bases and 0 bases, with 11 bases remaining between them. Germline loops: CDR1 KGHSH, CDR2 LQKENI. Written as DNA, the CDR3 is TGTGCCAGCTCCCCTAGACAAACGAACACCGGGGAGCTGTTTTTT. Translation: CASSPRQTNTGELFF.

The chain couples TRBV3-1 (or the pseudogene TRBV3-2) to TRBJ2-2; unclear D gene. The length of the CDR3 is 13 residues. The germline CDR1 and CDR2 sequences are LGHDT and YNNKEL (reference sequence). With 4 bases removed from V and 7 bases from J, the gap between germline ends came to 10 bases. The DNA for the CDR3 is TGTGCCAGCAGCCCTCGGGCCGACGGGGAGCTGTTTTTT. Amino acids: CASSPRADGELFF.

This clone turned up a few times. The chain links TRBV9 to TRBJ2-2, with a tentative D call TRBD1 (6 bases). Germline assignment: CDR1 SGDLS and CDR2 YYNGEE. V was trimmed by 4 bases and J by 1 base, leaving 11 bases between them. CDR3 length: 15 amino acids. CDR3 coding DNA: TGTGCCAGCAGCAAACAGGGTCAGAACACCGGGGAGCTGTTTTTT. Protein sequence: CASSKQGQNTGELFF.

This clone was observed a handful of times. The chain employs TRBV11-1 and TRBJ1-6, with TRBD1 matching over 9 bases. V lost 5 bases and J lost 9; bases outside the gene matches: 5. The CDR3 consists of 14 residues. Germline CDR1 SGHAT, CDR2 FQDESV (reference sequence). The CDR3 spells CASSPDRGSSPLHF. CDR3 in DNA: TGTGCCAGCAGCCCGGACAGGGGCAGTTCACCCCTCCACTTT.

V usage is TRBV25-1 and J usage is TRBJ1-2; the match to TRBD1 covers 8 bases. Per the germline V gene, CDR1 is MGHDK and CDR2 is SYGVNS. V was pared by 7 bases and J by 7 bases, with 20 bases of the junction left unmatched. The CDR3 runs to 17 residues. DNA of the CDR3: TGTGCCAGCACCGATCCCCGGACAGGGCCACCTAGGAGTGGCTACACCTTC. Protein: CASTDPRTGPPRSGYTF.

This chain links TRBV19 with TRBJ1-6; D gene unclear. V was cut by 5 bases and J by 7 bases, with 9 bases left in between. There are 13 residues in the CDR3. Germline CDR1 LNHDA, CDR2 SQIVND (reference sequence). The CDR3, as DNA: TGTGCCAGTAGTGCAGTTGGAAATTCACCCCTCCACTTT. Its translation is CASSAVGNSPLHF. Full variable domain (rest looked up from reference TRBV19 and TRBJ1-6): DGGITQSPKYLFRKEGQNVTLSCEQNLNHDAMYWYRQDPGQGLRLIYYSQIVNDFQKGDIAEGYSVSREKKESFPLTVTSAQKNPTAFYLCASSAVGNSPLHFGNGTRLTVT.

V and J are TRBV11-2 and TRBJ1-3; 8 bases match TRBD1. V lost 4 bases to trimming and J lost 2 bases; unmatched junction nucleotides: 1. This CDR3 comprises 14 residues. Germline V gene data show CDR1 as SGHAT and CDR2 as FQNNGV. CDR3 residues: CASSSTGAGNTIYF. The CDR3 DNA reads TGTGCCAGCAGCTCGACAGGGGCTGGAAACACCATATATTTT.

For the CDR3, the DNA is TGCGCCAGCAGCTTGGCTCCAAGTGGTGGGGCCAACGTCCTGACTTTC. It yields the protein CASSLAPSGGANVLTF. The gene calls are TRBV5-1 and TRBJ2-6; D uncertain. V shed 0 bases and J shed 3 bases, with 10 bases lying between them. The germline gives CDR1 SGHRS, CDR2 YFSETQ. The CDR3 contains 16 residues.